The sample holds many counts of the clone carrying this T cell receptor (beta chain). Its antigen remains unknown. V was cut by 2 bases and J by 6 bases, with 5 bases left in between. CDR1 and CDR2 (germline): SGHTA, FQGNSA. The CDR3 contains 12 residues. This record comes from a study of CD8+CD57+ T cells in acquired aplastic anemia. Background on the study: Sorted CD4+ and CD8+ cells yielded DNA averaging about 3.1 ug. As sequenced from healthy donors, CD4+ cells averaged around 10 million reads.

The TCR beta profiling, which covered VDJ combination and CDR3 sequence, was carried out using genomic DNA as the template. TCRdb ran MiXCR on the reads and lists one entry per CDR3 protein. The table lists about 130,000 distinct CDR3 sequences, roughly 50% of them singletons. Regarding the study as a whole: Fewer than 30 CD8+ CDR3 sequences were shared between patients and controls.

The sequence came from a human donor in good health, serving as a control. Sequencing was carried out using sorted CD4+, CD8+, or CD8+CD57+ T cells (not recorded which) from PBMCs. The rearrangement links TRBV7-2 to TRBJ2-1; D perhaps matches TRBD1 (5 bases). The CDR3 DNA is TGTGCCAGCAGCTTACAGGGCAATGAGCAGTTCTTC. It translates to CASSLQGNEQFF.